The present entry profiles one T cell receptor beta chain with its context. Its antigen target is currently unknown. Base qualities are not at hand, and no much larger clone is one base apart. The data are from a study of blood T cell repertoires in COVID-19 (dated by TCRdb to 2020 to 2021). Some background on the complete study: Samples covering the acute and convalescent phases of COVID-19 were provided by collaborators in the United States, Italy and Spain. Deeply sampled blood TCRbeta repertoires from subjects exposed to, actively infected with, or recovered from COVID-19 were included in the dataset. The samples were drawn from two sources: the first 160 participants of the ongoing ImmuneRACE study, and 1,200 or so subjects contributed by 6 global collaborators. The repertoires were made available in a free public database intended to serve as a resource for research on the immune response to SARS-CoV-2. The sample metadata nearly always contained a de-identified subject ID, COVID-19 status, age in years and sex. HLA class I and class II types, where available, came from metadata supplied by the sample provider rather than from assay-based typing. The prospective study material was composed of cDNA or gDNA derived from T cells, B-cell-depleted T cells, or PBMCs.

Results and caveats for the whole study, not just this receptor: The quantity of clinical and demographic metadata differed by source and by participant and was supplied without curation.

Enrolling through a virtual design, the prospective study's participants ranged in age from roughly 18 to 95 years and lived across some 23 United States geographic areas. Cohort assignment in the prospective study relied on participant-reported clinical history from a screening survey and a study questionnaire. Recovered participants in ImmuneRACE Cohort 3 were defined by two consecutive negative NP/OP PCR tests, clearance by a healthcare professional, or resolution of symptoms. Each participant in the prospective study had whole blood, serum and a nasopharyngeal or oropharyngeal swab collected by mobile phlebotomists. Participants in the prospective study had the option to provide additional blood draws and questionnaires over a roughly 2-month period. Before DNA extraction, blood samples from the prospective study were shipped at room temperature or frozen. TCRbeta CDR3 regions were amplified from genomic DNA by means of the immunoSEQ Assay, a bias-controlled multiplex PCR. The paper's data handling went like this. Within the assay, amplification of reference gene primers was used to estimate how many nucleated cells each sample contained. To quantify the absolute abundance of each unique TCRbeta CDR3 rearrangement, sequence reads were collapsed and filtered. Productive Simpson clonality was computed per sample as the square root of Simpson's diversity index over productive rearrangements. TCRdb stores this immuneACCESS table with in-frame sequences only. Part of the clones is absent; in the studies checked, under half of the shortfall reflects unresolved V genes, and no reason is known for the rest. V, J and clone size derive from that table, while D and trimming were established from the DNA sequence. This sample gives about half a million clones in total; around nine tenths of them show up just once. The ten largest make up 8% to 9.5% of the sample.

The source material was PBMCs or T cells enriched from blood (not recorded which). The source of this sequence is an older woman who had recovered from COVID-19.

The CDR3 amino acid sequence is: CASSIAERGRGTDTQYF. The sequenced DNA: TGTGCCAGTAGTATAGCTGAGAGGGGGCGAGGCACAGATACGCAGTATTTT. Rearrangement joined TRBV19 to TRBJ2-3; TRBD1 aligns with 7 central bases. According to the germline V gene (reference sequence), CDR1 reads LNHDA and CDR2 reads SQIVND. The CDR3 starts with the cysteine, ends with the phenylalanine, and has 17 residues. The kept DNA is CDR3 alone, 51 bases in frame from the first base. The germline V and J ends show losses of 1 base and 1 base respectively, and no gene match explains 8 bases of the junction.